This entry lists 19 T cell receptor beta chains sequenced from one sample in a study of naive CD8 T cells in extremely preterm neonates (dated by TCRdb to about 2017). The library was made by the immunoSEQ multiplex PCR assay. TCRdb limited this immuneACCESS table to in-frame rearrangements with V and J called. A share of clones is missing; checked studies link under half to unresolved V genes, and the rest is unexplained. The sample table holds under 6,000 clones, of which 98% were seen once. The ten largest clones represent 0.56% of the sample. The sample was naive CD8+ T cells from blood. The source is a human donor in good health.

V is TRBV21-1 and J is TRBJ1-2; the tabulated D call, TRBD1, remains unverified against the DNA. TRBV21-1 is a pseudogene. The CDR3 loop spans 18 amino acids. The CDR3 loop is CASTYNTMVRQGKSGYTF. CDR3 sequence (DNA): TGTGCCAGCACCTACAATACAATGGTAAGACAGGGAAAATCGGGCTACACCTTC.

In nucleotides, the CDR3 is TGTGCCAGCAGCGTAGCCGAAGGAGGCGAGCAGTACTTC. It translates to CASSVAEGGEQYF. The chain combines TRBV9 with TRBJ2-7; a possible D gene is TRBD2 (5 bases). CDR1 is SGDLS and CDR2 is YYNGEE in the germline V gene. The CDR3 has 13 amino acids. Trimming removed 0 bases at V and 6 bases at J, with 10 bases between. The whole variable domain, filled in from reference TRBV9 and TRBJ2-7, reads DSGVTQTPKHLITATGQRVTLRCSPRSGDLSVYWYQQSLDQGLQFLIQYYNGEERAKGNILERFSAQQFPDLHSELNLSSLELGDSALYFCASSVAEGGEQYFGPGTRLTVT.

CDR3 nucleotides: TGTGCTAGTGCCCTAGGGGGCACTGAAGCTTTCTTT. It encodes CASALGGTEAFF. The V and J genes are TRBV12-5 and TRBJ1-1; D possibly corresponds to TRBD1 (6 bases). The CDR3 is made up of 12 amino acids. V lost 7 bases, J lost 4 bases, and 10 bases lay in between. Germline V lookup: CDR1 LGHNT, CDR2 FRNRAP. The variable domain in full, with the rest retrieved from reference TRBV12-5 and TRBJ1-1, is DARVTQTPRHKVTEMGQEVTMRCQPILGHNTVFWYRQTMMQGLELLAYFRNRAPLDDSGMPKDRFSAEMPDATLATLKIQPSEPRDSAVYFCASALGGTEAFFGQGTRLTVV.

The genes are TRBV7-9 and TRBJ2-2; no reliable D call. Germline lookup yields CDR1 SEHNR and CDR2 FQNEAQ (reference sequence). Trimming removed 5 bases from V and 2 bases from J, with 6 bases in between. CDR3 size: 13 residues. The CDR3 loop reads CASSPFNTGELFF. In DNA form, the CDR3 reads TGTGCCAGCAGCCCGTTTAACACCGGGGAGCTGTTTTTT. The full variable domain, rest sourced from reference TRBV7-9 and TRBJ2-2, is DTGVSQNPRHKITKRGQNVTFRCDPISEHNRLYWYRQTLGQGPEFLTYFQNEAQLEKSRLLSDRFSAERPKGSFSTLEIQRTEQGDSAMYLCASSPFNTGELFFGEGSRLTVL.

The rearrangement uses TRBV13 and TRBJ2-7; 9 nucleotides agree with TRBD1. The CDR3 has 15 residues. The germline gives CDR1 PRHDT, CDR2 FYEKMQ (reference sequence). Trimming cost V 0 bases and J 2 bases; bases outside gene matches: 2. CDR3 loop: CASSLGGDRAYEQYF. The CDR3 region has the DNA TGTGCCAGCAGCTTAGGGGGGGACAGGGCCTACGAGCAGTACTTC.

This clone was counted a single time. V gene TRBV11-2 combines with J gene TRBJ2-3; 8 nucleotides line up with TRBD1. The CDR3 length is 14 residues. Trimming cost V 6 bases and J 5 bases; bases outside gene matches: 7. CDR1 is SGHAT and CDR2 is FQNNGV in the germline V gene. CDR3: CASSYLQGEDTQYF. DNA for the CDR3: TGTGCCAGCAGTTATTTACAGGGGGAAGATACGCAGTATTTT.

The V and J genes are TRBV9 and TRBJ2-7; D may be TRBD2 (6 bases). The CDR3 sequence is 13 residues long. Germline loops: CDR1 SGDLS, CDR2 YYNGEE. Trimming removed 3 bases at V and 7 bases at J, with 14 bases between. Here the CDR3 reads CASSAGGSGEQYF. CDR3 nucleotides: TGTGCCAGCAGCGCCGGGGGTTCTGGGGAGCAGTACTTC.

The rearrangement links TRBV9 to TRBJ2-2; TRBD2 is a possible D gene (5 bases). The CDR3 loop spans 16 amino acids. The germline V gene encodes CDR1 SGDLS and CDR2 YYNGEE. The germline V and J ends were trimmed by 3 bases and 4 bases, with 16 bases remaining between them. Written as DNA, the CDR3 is TGTGCCAGCAGCGACCCCGTGGGGAGCGGCACCGGGGAGCTGTTTTTT. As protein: CASSDPVGSGTGELFF.

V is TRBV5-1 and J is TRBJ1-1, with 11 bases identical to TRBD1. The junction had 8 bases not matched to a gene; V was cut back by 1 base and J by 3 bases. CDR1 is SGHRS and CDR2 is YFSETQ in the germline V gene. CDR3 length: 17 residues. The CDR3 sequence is CASSLSGQGALYTEAFF. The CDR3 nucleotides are TGCGCCAGCAGCTTGAGTGGACAGGGGGCGTTATACACTGAAGCTTTCTTT.

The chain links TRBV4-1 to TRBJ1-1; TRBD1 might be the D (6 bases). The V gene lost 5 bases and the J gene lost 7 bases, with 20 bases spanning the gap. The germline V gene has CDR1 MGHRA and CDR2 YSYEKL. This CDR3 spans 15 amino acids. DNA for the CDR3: TGCGCCAGCAGCGTGGAGGACAGTGGGTTCAGTGAAGCTTTCTTT. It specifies CASSVEDSGFSEAFF.

The CDR3 region has the DNA TGCGCCAGCAGCCAAGTACAGGGGGCGGGTCAGCCCCAGCATTTT. Protein sequence: CASSQVQGAGQPQHF. V is TRBV4-1 and J is TRBJ1-5; 9 nucleotides line up with TRBD1. This CDR3 comprises 15 residues. Looked up from germline, CDR1 is MGHRA and CDR2 is YSYEKL. Trimming took 1 base from V and 6 from J; bases not matched to a gene: 4.

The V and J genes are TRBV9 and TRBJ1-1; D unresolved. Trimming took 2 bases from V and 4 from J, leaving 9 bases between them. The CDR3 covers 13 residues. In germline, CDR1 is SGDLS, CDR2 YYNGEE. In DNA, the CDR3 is TGTGCCAGCAGCGTCGGCCAGGCCACTGAAGCTTTCTTT. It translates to CASSVGQATEAFF.

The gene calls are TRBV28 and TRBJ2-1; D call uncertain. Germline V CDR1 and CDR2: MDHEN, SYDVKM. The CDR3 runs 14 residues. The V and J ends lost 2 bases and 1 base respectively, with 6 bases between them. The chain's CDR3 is CASSLERSYNEQFF. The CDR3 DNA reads TGTGCCAGCAGTTTAGAGCGATCCTACAATGAGCAGTTCTTC.

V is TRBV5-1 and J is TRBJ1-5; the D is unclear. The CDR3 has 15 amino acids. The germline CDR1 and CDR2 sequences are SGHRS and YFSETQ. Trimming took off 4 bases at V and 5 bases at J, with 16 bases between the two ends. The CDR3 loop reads CASSPGSGRDQPQHF. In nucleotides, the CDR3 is TGCGCCAGCAGCCCTGGCAGTGGGCGCGATCAGCCCCAGCATTTT.

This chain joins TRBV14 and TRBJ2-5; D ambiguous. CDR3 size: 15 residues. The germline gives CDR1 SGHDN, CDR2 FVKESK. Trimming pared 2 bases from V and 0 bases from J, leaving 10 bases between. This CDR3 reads CASSQTQMYQETQYF. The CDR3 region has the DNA TGTGCCAGCAGCCAAACACAGATGTACCAAGAGACCCAGTACTTC.

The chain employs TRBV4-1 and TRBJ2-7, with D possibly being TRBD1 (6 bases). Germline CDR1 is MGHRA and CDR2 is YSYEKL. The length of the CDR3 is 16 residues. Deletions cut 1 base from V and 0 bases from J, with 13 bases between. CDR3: CASSQGYRDNSYEQYF. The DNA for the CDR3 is TGCGCCAGCAGCCAAGGTTATCGGGACAACTCCTACGAGCAGTACTTC.

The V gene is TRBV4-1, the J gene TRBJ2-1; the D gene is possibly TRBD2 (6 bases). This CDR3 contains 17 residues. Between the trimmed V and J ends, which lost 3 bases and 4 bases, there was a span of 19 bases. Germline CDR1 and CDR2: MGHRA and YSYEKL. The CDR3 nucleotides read TGCGCCAGCAGCCACCCGGGAGAGGCGGAACCATACAATGAGCAGTTCTTC. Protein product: CASSHPGEAEPYNEQFF.

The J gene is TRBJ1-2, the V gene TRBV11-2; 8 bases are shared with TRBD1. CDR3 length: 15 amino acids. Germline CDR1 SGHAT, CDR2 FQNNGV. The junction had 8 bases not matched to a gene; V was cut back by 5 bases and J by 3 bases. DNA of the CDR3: TGTGCCAGCAGCCCCGGGACAGGAGGGCACTATGGCTACACCTTC. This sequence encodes CASSPGTGGHYGYTF.

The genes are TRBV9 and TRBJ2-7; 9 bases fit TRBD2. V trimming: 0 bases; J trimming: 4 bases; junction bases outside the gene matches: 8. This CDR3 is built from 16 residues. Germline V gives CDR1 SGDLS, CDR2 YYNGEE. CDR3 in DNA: TGTGCCAGCAGCGTAGAGTTAACTAGCGGGCCGTACGAGCAGTACTTC. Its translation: CASSVELTSGPYEQYF.